Presented here are 2 T cell receptor beta chains from one specimen sequenced in a study of CD8 T cells in Susac syndrome. An amount of RNA that ranged from roughly 0.45 to 1 ug was reverse transcribed with random hexamers. TCRdb reprocessed the immunoSEQ multiplex PCR reads with MiXCR, giving one entry per CDR3 protein. The sample lists approximately 210,000 distinct CDR3 sequences, 85% to 95% seen once, with around 0.15% in the top ten. The sequencing sample was made of CD4+ T cells from PBMCs. The source is a human donor with Susac syndrome.

The chain links TRBV12-3 or TRBV12-4 to TRBJ2-7; D gene uncertain. V gave up 3 bases and J gave up 3 bases, with 12 bases separating them. The CDR3 spans 14 residues. The CDR3, as DNA: TGTGCCAGCAGTTTGATCGGCAGAAACTACGAGCAGTACTTC. Translated: CASSLIGRNYEQYF.

This clonotype showed up just once. V and J are TRBV10-3 and TRBJ2-5; TRBD1 matches 7 bases. The CDR3 length is 13 residues. V shed 2 bases and J 3 bases; nucleotides not matched to a gene: 0. CDR1 ENHRY and CDR2 SYGVKD come from the germline V gene. CDR3 amino acids: CAISEDREETQYF. The CDR3 nucleotides are TGTGCCATCAGTGAGGACAGGGAAGAGACCCAGTACTTC.